This entry is about one TCR beta chain. This entry belongs to a study of shared T cell receptors in the human thymus. Data came from immunoSEQ multiplex PCR; TCRdb stores just in-frame clones and leaves some out. The profile shows some 700,000 clones, approximately 88% of them singletons. Germline CDR1 MNHEY, CDR2 SMNVEV (reference sequence). CDR3 size: 17 residues. The data were also submitted as part of a second study, on human thymus T cells. That paper states: Corrective surgery for congenital heart defects was being performed on the healthy Finnish infants who were the donors. Resected material from corrective heart surgery provided the thymus tissue analysed. Thymic as well as blood repertoires seemed to favor certain V and J genes unevenly. The related literature has documented a marked overlap of thymic repertoires among unrelated individuals.

The chain uses TRBV27 and TRBJ2-5; TRBD2 agrees at 11 bases. The J call is uncertain, as TRBJ2-7 better fits the DNA end. The receptor was derived from a boy under two years old with a congenital heart defect. The sample consisted of thymocytes. CDR3: CASSPPGLAAGSYEQYF. CDR3 DNA sequence: TGTGCCAGCAGTCCACCGGGACTAGCGGCGGGCTCCTACGAGCAGTACTTC.